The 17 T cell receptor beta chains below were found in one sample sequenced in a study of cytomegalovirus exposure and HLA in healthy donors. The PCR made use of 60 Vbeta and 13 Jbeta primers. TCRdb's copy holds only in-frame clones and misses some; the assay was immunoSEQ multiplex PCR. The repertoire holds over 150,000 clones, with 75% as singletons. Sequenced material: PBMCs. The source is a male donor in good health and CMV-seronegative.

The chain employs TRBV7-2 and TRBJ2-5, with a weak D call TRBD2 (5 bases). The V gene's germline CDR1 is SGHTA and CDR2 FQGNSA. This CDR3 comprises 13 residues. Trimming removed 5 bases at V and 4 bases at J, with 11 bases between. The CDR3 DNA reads TGTGCCAGCAGCCCCCGGGAACGAGAGACCCAGTACTTC. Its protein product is CASSPRERETQYF.

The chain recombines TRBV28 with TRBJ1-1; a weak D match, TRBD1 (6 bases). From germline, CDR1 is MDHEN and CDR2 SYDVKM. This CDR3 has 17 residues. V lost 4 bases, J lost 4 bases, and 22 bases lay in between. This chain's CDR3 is CASSSPQGGGALTEAFF. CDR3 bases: TGTGCCAGCAGTTCCCCCCAAGGCGGGGGGGCGCTCACTGAAGCTTTCTTT.

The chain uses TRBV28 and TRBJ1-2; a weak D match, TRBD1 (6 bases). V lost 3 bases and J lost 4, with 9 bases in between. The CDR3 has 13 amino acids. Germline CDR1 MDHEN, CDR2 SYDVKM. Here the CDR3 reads CASSLQGSYGYTF. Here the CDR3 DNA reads TGTGCCAGCAGTTTGCAGGGGAGCTATGGCTACACCTTC.

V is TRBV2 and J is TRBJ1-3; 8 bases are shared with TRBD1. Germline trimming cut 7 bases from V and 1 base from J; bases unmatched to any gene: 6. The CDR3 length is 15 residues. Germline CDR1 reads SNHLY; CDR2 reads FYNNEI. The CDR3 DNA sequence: TGTGCCAGCAACGGACAGGGTTTATCTGGAAACACCATATATTTT. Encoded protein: CASNGQGLSGNTIYF.

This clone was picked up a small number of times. CDR3 sequence: CASSIEDADEQYF. The CDR3, as DNA: TGTGCCAGTAGTATAGAAGACGCGGACGAGCAGTACTTC. The gene calls are TRBV19 and TRBJ2-7, with D unclear. In germline, CDR1 is LNHDA, CDR2 SQIVND (reference sequence). The CDR3 runs to 13 residues. Trimming pared 0 bases from V and 5 bases from J, leaving 8 bases between.

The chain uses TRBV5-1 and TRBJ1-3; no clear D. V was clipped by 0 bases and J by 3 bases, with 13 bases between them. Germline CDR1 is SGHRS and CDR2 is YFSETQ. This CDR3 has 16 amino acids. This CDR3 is CASSLGSSGGGNTIYF. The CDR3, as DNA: TGCGCCAGCAGCTTGGGCTCCTCGGGAGGTGGAAACACCATATATTTT.

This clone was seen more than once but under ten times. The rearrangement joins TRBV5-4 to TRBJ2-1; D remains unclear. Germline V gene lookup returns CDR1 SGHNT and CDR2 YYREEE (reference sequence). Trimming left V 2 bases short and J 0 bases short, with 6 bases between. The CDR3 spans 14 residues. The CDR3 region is CASSLQSSYNEQFF. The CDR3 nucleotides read TGTGCCAGCAGCTTACAGAGCTCCTACAATGAGCAGTTCTTC.

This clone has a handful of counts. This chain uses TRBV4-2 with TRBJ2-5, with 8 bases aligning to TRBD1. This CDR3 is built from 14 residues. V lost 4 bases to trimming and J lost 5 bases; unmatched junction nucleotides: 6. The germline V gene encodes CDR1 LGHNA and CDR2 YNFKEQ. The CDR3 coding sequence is TGTGCCAGCAGCCGCGGACAGGGCGGGGAGACCCAGTACTTC. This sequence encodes CASSRGQGGETQYF.

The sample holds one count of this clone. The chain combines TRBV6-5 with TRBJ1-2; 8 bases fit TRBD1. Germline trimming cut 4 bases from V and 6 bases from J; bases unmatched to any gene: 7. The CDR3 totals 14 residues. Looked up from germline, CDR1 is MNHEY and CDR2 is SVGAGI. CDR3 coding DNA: TGTGCCAGCAGTTCTCGGGGACAGGTCCATGGCTACACCTTC. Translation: CASSSRGQVHGYTF.

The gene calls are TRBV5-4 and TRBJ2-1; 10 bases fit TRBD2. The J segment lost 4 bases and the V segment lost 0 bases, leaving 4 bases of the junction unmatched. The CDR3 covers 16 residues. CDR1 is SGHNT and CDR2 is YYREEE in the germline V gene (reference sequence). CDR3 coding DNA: TGTGCCAGCAGCTTGGTACTAGCGGGAAGGTACAATGAGCAGTTCTTC. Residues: CASSLVLAGRYNEQFF.

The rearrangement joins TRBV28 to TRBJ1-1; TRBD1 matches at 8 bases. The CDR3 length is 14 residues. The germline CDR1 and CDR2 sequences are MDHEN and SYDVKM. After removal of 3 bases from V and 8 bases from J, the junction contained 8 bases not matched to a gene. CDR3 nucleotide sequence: TGTGCCAGCAGTTTCTCGATGACAGGGGAAGAAGCTTTCTTT. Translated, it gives CASSFSMTGEEAFF.

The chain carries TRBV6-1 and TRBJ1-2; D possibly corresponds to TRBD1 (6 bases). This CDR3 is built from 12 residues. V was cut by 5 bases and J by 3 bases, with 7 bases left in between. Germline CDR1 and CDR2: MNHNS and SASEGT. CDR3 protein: CASSSGDYGYTF. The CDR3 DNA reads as TGTGCCAGCAGTTCAGGGGACTATGGCTACACCTTC.

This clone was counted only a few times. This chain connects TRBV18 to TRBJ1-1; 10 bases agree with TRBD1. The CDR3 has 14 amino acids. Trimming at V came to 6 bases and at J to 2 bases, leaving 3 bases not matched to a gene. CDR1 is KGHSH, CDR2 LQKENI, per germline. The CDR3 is CASSRQGANTEAFF. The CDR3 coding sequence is TGTGCCAGCTCCCGACAGGGGGCAAACACTGAAGCTTTCTTT.

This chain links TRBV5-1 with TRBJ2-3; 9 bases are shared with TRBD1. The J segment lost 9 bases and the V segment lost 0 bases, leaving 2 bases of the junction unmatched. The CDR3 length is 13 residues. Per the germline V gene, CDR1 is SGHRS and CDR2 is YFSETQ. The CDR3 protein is CASSLGDRGTQYF. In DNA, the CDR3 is TGCGCCAGCAGCTTGGGCGACAGGGGGACGCAGTATTTT.

CDR3 DNA: TGTGCCAGCGGTGAGGTCCGGGATACTGAAGCTTTCTTT. Translating it yields CASGEVRDTEAFF. V gene TRBV27 combines with J gene TRBJ1-1; D not resolved. This CDR3 has 13 residues. Germline V gene data show CDR1 as MNHEY and CDR2 as SMNVEV (reference sequence). The V and J ends lost 8 bases and 5 bases respectively, with 15 bases between them.

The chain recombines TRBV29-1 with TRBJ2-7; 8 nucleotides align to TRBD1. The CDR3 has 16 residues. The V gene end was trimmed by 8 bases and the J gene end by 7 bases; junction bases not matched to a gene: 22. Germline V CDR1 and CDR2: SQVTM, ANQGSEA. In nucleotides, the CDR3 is TGCAGCATCAAACGACCTCGGACAGGGCCTGGCGGGGAGCAGTACTTC. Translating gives CSIKRPRTGPGGEQYF.

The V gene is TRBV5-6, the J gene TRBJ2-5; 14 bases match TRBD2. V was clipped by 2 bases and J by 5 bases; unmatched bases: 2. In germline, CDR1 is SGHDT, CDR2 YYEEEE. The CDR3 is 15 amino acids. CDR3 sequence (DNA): TGTGCCAGCAGCTTCGGACTAGCGGGAGGTGAGACCCAGTACTTC. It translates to CASSFGLAGGETQYF.